What follows is one T cell receptor (beta chain) and its context. The specificity of this receptor is unknown. Base qualities were left out, and no much larger clone turns up one base away. The sample comes from a study of technical replicates of blood from a handful of donors (dated by TCRdb to the late 2010s). Trimming accounts for 1 base at V and 3 bases at J, while the number of junction bases matched to no gene is 0. From the germline V gene, CDR1 is SGHRS and CDR2 is YFSETQ. The CDR3 has 13 amino acids, counting the end cysteine and phenylalanine. The CDR3 DNA has 39 bases and is translated from base 1. The library was generated by the immunoSEQ multiplex PCR assay. Drawn from immuneACCESS, this table holds only the in-frame rearrangements with V and J called that TCRdb kept. Clones are partly lost; checked studies trace under half to an unresolved V gene and leave the rest unexplained. Counted in this sample were 76,000 or so clones; roughly nine tenths of them appeared once. The ten top clones hold 0.2% to 0.3% of the sample.

The sequencing input was T cells isolated from PBMCs. The chain is made from TRBV5-1 and TRBJ1-1, with 7 middle bases fitting TRBD1. This receptor was identified in a human donor in good health. The CDR3 region reads CASSLQGDTEAFF. The DNA sequence reads TGCGCCAGCAGCTTGCAGGGGGACACTGAAGCTTTCTTT.